This is a list of T cell receptor beta chains from one sample in a study of blood T cell repertoires in COVID-19. Using immunoSEQ multiplex PCR, the repertoire was profiled, and TCRdb retains in-frame clones only, with some absent. The table lists about 110,000 clones, 87% of them singletons, with around 4.9% in the top ten. The specimen was peripheral blood. The origin of the receptors is a human donor in a cohort sampled during active COVID-19. Both conserved end residues are part of each CDR3. Fields, in order: J gene, clone size, V gene, D gene, CDR3 protein, CDR3 DNA. D genes are given only for firm matches. Part of the rows lack a size; the others show once, few, many or a class for expanded clones.

j_call: TRBJ2-7
clone_size: -
v_call: TRBV6-5
d_call: -
cdr3_aa: CASKPGGLSYEQYF
cdr3_nt: TGTGCCAGCAAGCCCGGGGGGCTTTCCTACGAGCAGTACTTC

j_call: TRBJ2-5
clone_size: -
v_call: TRBV7-9
d_call: -
cdr3_aa: CASSPVEETQYF
cdr3_nt: TGTGCCAGCAGCCCTGTTGAGGAGACCCAGTACTTC

j_call: TRBJ1-1
clone_size: -
v_call: TRBV19
d_call: TRBD1
cdr3_aa: CASSTTGYDTEAFF
cdr3_nt: TGTGCCAGTAGTACGACAGGGTACGACACTGAAGCTTTCTTT

j_call: TRBJ2-7
clone_size: -
v_call: TRBV29-1
d_call: -
cdr3_aa: CSVEDRGYEQYF
cdr3_nt: TGCAGCGTTGAAGATCGAGGTTACGAGCAGTACTTC

j_call: TRBJ2-6
clone_size: -
v_call: TRBV2
d_call: TRBD2
cdr3_aa: CASSERGGRGANVLTF
cdr3_nt: TGTGCCAGCAGTGAGCGGGGGGGGCGCGGGGCCAACGTCCTGACTTTC

j_call: TRBJ1-1
clone_size: -
v_call: TRBV29-1
d_call: TRBD1
cdr3_aa: CSVEASTGGGTEAFF
cdr3_nt: TGCAGCGTTGAGGCTTCCACAGGGGGCGGGACTGAAGCTTTCTTT

j_call: TRBJ2-4
clone_size: -
v_call: TRBV5-1
d_call: TRBD2
cdr3_aa: CASSLVRGAPKNIQYF
cdr3_nt: TGCGCCAGCAGCTTAGTGCGGGGGGCCCCCAAAAACATTCAGTACTTC

j_call: TRBJ2-5
clone_size: -
v_call: TRBV7-9
d_call: -
cdr3_aa: CASSSTGTLQETQYF
cdr3_nt: TGTGCCAGCAGCTCTACAGGGACCCTCCAAGAGACCCAGTACTTC

j_call: TRBJ2-1
clone_size: -
v_call: TRBV5-1
d_call: -
cdr3_aa: CASSALGGVSPTEQFF
cdr3_nt: TGCGCCAGCAGCGCCCTGGGCGGGGTCTCGCCCACTGAGCAGTTCTTC

j_call: TRBJ1-5
clone_size: -
v_call: TRBV19
d_call: TRBD1
cdr3_aa: CASSIAPDRGRPLYSNQPQHF
cdr3_nt: TGTGCCAGTAGTATCGCCCCTGACAGGGGGCGCCCCCTTTATAGCAATCAGCCCCAGCATTTT

j_call: TRBJ2-1
clone_size: -
v_call: TRBV24-1
d_call: -
cdr3_aa: CATSDRGEQFF
cdr3_nt: TGTGCCACCAGTGATCGCGGAGAGCAGTTCTTC

j_call: TRBJ1-5
clone_size: -
v_call: TRBV6-1
d_call: -
cdr3_aa: CASSEGGGWQPQHF
cdr3_nt: TGTGCCAGCAGTGAAGGAGGGGGATGGCAGCCCCAGCATTTT

j_call: TRBJ1-5
clone_size: few
v_call: TRBV4-3
d_call: TRBD1
cdr3_aa: CASSLGTGGEPQHF
cdr3_nt: TGCGCCAGCAGCCTCGGGACAGGGGGGGAGCCCCAGCATTTT

j_call: TRBJ1-2
clone_size: -
v_call: TRBV4-1
d_call: TRBD1
cdr3_aa: CASRTMGQPVSYTF
cdr3_nt: TGCGCCAGCAGAACAATGGGACAGCCTGTCAGCTACACCTTC

j_call: TRBJ1-2
clone_size: -
v_call: TRBV5-1
d_call: -
cdr3_aa: CASSPASPRLARGGYTF
cdr3_nt: TGCGCCAGCAGCCCGGCTTCCCCTAGACTCGCTAGAGGTGGCTACACCTTC

j_call: TRBJ1-5
clone_size: -
v_call: TRBV16
d_call: TRBD1
cdr3_aa: CASGDSSNQPQHF
cdr3_nt: TGTGCCAGCGGGGACAGTTCTAATCAGCCCCAGCATTTT

j_call: TRBJ2-3
clone_size: -
v_call: TRBV18
d_call: -
cdr3_aa: CASSPPYGDTDTQYF
cdr3_nt: TGTGCCAGCTCACCACCGTACGGGGACACAGATACGCAGTATTTT

j_call: TRBJ2-7
clone_size: once
v_call: TRBV28
d_call: -
cdr3_aa: CASRQKLESYEQYF
cdr3_nt: TGTGCCAGCAGACAAAAACTAGAATCCTACGAGCAGTACTTC

j_call: TRBJ2-7
clone_size: -
v_call: TRBV6-5
d_call: TRBD2
cdr3_aa: CASKTPTSGSYEQYF
cdr3_nt: TGTGCCAGCAAGACCCCCACTAGCGGCTCCTACGAGCAGTACTTC

j_call: TRBJ1-1
clone_size: -
v_call: TRBV5-1
d_call: -
cdr3_aa: CASSLEGRGAGTEAFF
cdr3_nt: TGCGCCAGCAGCTTGGAGGGGCGGGGGGCAGGCACTGAAGCTTTCTTT

j_call: TRBJ2-7
clone_size: -
v_call: TRBV19
d_call: -
cdr3_aa: CASSTWDTTYEQYF
cdr3_nt: TGTGCCAGTAGTACCTGGGACACCACCTACGAGCAGTACTTC

j_call: TRBJ1-1
clone_size: -
v_call: TRBV20-1
d_call: -
cdr3_aa: CSASAAAEAFF
cdr3_nt: TGCAGTGCTAGCGCGGCTGCCGAAGCTTTCTTT

j_call: TRBJ2-5
clone_size: -
v_call: TRBV29-1
d_call: -
cdr3_aa: CSVGATTSVETQYF
cdr3_nt: TGCAGCGTTGGGGCAACTACTAGTGTCGAGACCCAGTACTTC

j_call: TRBJ1-5
clone_size: -
v_call: TRBV4-1
d_call: -
cdr3_aa: CASSFTGSNQPQHF
cdr3_nt: TGCGCCAGCAGCTTTACAGGGTCCAATCAGCCCCAGCATTTT

j_call: TRBJ2-7
clone_size: -
v_call: TRBV6-5
d_call: TRBD1
cdr3_aa: CASSYHGQGVHEQYF
cdr3_nt: TGTGCCAGCAGTTACCATGGACAGGGGGTCCACGAGCAGTACTTC

j_call: TRBJ1-5
clone_size: once
v_call: TRBV7-2
d_call: -
cdr3_aa: CASSQVYRDDQPQHF
cdr3_nt: TGTGCCAGCAGCCAAGTGTACAGGGATGACCAGCCCCAGCATTTT

j_call: TRBJ1-1
clone_size: -
v_call: TRBV7-3
d_call: -
cdr3_aa: CASTPGAGTTNTEAFF
cdr3_nt: TGTGCCAGCACCCCAGGGGCCGGGACAACAAACACTGAAGCTTTCTTT

j_call: TRBJ2-7
clone_size: -
v_call: TRBV27
d_call: TRBD2
cdr3_aa: CASSLSGRGDYEQYF
cdr3_nt: TGTGCCAGCAGTCTAAGCGGGAGAGGGGACTACGAGCAGTACTTC

j_call: TRBJ1-2
clone_size: once
v_call: TRBV21-1
d_call: -
cdr3_aa: CASSKVVIPLGYGYTF
cdr3_nt: TGTGCCAGCAGCAAAGTGGTCATACCACTAGGGTATGGCTACACCTTC

j_call: TRBJ2-1
clone_size: -
v_call: TRBV27
d_call: TRBD2
cdr3_aa: CASSPRTSGRAYNEQFF
cdr3_nt: TGTGCCAGCAGTCCCCGGACTAGCGGGAGGGCTTACAATGAGCAGTTCTTC